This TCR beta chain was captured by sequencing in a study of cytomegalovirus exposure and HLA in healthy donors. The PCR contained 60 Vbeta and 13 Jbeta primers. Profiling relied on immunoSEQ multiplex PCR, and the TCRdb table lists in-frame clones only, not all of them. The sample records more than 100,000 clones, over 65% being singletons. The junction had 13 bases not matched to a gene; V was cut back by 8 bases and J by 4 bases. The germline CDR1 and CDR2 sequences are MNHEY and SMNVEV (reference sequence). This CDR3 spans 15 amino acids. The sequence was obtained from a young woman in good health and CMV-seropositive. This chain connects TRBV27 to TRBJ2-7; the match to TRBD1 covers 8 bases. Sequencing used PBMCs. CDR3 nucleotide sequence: TGTGCCAGCGCCACGCAGGGGGCCCCTCTTTACGAGCAGTACTTC. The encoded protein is CASATQGAPLYEQYF.